This is a list of T cell receptor beta chains from one sample in a study of neurological immune-mediated disorders. TCRdb independently ran MiXCR on the 5' RACE reads; one entry per CDR3 protein. The sample has approximately 65,000 distinct CDR3 sequences, 3.5% to 5% seen once; the top ten hold just over 2.5%. Sequencing input: PBMCs. These receptors all stem from a man aged 45-65 years with multiple sclerosis. CDR3s leave out the opening cysteine and the closing phenylalanine or tryptophan. D genes are given only for firm matches.

D,V,J,CDR3
TRBD1,TRBV7-2,TRBJ1-2,ASSLDGQANYGYT
-,TRBV28,TRBJ2-3,ASSLYEGPDTQY
-,TRBV7-9,TRBJ2-7,ASSRLIPRGYEQY
TRBD2,TRBV3-1,TRBJ2-2,ASSPRLALSTGELF
TRBD1,TRBV6-5,TRBJ1-4,ASSSDRVKLF
-,TRBV11-2,TRBJ2-6,ASSVDGPAGANVLT
-,TRBV6-6,TRBJ2-7,ASSRESIYEQY
-,TRBV5-6,TRBJ2-3,ASSLSRWPGVTDTQY
TRBD1,TRBV9,TRBJ2-7,ASSATGGQQY
-,TRBV2,TRBJ2-1,ASSEGLARNEQF
TRBD1,TRBV28,TRBJ2-1,ASSSPGTGAYRDEQF